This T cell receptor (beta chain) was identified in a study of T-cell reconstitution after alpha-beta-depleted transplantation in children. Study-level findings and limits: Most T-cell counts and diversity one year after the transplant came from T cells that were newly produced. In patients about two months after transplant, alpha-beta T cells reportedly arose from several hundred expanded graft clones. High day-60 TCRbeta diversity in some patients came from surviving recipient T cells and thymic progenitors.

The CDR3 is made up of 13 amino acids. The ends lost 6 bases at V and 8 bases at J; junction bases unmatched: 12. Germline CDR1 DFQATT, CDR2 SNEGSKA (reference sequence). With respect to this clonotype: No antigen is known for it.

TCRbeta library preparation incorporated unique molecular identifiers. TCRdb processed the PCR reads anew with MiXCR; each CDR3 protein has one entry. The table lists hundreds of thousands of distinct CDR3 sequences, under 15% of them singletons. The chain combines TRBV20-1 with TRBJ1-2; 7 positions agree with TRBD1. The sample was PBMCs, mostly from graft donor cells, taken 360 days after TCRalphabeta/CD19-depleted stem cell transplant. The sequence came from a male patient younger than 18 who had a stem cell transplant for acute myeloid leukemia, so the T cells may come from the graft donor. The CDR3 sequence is CSAGTVPLSGYTF. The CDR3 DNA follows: TGCAGTGCAGGGACAGTCCCTTTGAGCGGCTACACCTTC.